The T cell receptor beta chain described here comes from a study of blood T cell repertoires in COVID-19. Turning to the study itself: The United States, Italy and Spain were the sources of the acute and convalescent COVID-19 samples.

Under the authors' procedure: Amplification from reference gene primers served as the basis for estimated nucleated cell counts. TCRdb keeps only in-frame clones here, not all; method: immunoSEQ multiplex PCR. V and J calls and clone size are as listed in that table; D and trimming were resolved from the DNA. The sample includes roughly 30,000 clones, 70% to 85% of them seen just once. V was clipped by 4 bases and J by 2 bases; unmatched bases: 6. The CDR3 loop spans 15 amino acids. CDR1 and CDR2 from the germline V gene are SGHDT and YYEEEE. This chain connects TRBV5-6 to TRBJ1-3; 7 bases map to TRBD1. Sequencing was done on a sample of peripheral blood. The TCR comes from a human donor in a cohort sampled during active COVID-19. The CDR3 DNA reads TGTGCCAGCAGCCCGACAGGGATCACTGGAAACACCATATATTTT. Its translation: CASSPTGITGNTIYF.